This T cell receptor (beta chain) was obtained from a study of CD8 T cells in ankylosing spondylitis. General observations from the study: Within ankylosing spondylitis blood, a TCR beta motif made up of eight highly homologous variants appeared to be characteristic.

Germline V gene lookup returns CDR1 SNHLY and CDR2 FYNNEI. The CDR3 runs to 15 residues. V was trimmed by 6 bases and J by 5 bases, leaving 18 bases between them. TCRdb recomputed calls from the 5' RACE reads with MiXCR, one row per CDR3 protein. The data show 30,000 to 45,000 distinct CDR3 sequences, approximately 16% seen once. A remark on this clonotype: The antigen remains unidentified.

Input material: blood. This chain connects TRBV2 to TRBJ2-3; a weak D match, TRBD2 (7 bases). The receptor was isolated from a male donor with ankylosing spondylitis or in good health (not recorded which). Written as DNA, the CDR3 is TGTGCCAGCAGGTCCGGGGGGCCCCAATTAGATACGCAGTATTTT. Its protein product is CASRSGGPQLDTQYF.